This T cell receptor beta chain originates from a study of cytomegalovirus exposure and HLA in healthy donors. Whole-study findings and limits: The likely explanation for a cluster of highly shared sequence variants was sequencing artifact.

The CDR3 is 14 residues long. Germline CDR1 and CDR2: SGHDN and FVKESK. Unmatched junction bases numbered 5, after V lost 5 bases and J lost 7 bases. PCR primers comprised 60 Vbeta and 13 Jbeta primers. The protocol was immunoSEQ multiplex PCR, while the TCRdb copy is restricted to in-frame clones and leaves out a portion. The data hold about 110,000 clones, with roughly 76% observed a single time. A remark on this clone: Its antigen is undetermined.

This chain joins TRBV14 and TRBJ1-4; 9 positions match TRBD1. The clonotype was recovered from a woman between 50 and 59 years old in good health and CMV-seropositive. Input material: PBMCs. DNA for the CDR3: TGTGCCAGCAGCACCGGGACAGGGTTTGAAAAACTGTTTTTT. It yields the protein CASSTGTGFEKLFF.